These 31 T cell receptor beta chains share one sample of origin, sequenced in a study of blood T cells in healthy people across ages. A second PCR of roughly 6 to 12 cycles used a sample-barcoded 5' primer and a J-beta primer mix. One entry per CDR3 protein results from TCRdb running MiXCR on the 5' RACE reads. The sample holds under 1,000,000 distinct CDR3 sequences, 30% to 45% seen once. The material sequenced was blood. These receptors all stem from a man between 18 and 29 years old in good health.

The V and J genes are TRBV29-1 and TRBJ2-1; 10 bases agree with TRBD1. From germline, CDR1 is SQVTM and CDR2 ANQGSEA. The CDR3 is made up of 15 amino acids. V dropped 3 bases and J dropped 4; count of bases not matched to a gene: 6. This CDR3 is CSVEWTGQGYNEQFF. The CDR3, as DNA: TGCAGCGTTGAGTGGACGGGACAGGGGTACAATGAGCAGTTCTTC.

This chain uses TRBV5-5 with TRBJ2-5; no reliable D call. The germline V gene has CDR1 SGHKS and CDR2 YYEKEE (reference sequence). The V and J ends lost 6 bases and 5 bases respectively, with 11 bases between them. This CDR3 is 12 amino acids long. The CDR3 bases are TGTGCCAGCAACTTCGTGGGGGAGACCCAGTACTTC. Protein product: CASNFVGETQYF.

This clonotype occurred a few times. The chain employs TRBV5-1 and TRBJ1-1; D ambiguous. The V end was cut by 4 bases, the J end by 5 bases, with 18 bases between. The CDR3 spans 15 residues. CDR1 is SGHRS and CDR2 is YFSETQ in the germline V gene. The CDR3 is CASSPLTGQRTEAFF. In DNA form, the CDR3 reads TGCGCCAGCAGCCCCCTAACCGGCCAAAGGACTGAAGCTTTCTTT.

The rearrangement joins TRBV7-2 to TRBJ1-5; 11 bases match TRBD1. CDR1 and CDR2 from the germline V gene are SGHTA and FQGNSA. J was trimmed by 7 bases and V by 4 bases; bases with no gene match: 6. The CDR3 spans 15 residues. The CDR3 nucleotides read TGTGCCAGCAGCTCCCGGACAGGGGGCAGCCAGCCCCAGCATTTT. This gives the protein CASSSRTGGSQPQHF.

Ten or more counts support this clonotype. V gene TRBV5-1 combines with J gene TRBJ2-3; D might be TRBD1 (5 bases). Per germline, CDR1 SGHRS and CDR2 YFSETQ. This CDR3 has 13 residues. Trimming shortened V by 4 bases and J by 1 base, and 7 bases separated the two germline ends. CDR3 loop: CASSGRGTDTQYF. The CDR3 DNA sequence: TGCGCCAGCAGCGGCAGGGGCACAGATACGCAGTATTTT.

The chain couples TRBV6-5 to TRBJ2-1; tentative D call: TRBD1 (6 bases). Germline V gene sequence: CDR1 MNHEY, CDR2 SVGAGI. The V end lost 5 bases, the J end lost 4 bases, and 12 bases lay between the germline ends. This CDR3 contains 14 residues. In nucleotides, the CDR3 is TGTGCCAGCAGTGGACCCGGACAGTACAATGAGCAGTTCTTC. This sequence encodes CASSGPGQYNEQFF.

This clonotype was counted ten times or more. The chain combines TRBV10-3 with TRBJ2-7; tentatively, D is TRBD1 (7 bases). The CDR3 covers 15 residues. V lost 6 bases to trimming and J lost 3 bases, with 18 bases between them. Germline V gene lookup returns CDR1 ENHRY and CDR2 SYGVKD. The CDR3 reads CAIREGQNPRYEQYF. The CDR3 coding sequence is TGTGCCATCAGGGAGGGACAGAATCCTCGCTACGAGCAGTACTTC.

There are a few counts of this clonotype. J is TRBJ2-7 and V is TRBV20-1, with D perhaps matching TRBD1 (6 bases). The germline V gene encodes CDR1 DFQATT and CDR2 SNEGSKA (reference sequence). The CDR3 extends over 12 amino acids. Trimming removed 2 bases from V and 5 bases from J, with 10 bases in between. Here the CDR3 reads CSARQGIHEQYF. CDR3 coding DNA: TGCAGTGCTAGACAGGGGATCCACGAGCAGTACTTC.

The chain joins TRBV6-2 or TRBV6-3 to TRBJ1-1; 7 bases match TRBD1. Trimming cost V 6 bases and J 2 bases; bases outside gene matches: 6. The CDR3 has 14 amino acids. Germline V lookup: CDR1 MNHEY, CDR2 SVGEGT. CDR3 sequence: CASRWTGFNTEAFF. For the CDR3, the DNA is TGTGCCAGCAGGTGGACAGGCTTTAACACTGAAGCTTTCTTT.

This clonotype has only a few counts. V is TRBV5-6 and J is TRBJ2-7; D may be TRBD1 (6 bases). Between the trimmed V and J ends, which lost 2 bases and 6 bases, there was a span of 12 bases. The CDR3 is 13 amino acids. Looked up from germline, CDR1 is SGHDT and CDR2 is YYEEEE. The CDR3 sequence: CASSFGQIGEQYF. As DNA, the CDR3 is TGTGCCAGCAGCTTTGGACAGATCGGCGAGCAGTACTTC.

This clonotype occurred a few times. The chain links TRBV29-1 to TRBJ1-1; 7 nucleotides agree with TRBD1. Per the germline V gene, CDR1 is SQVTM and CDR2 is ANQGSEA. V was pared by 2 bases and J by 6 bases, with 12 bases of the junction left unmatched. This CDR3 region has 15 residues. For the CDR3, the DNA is TGCAGCGTTGAATACAGGGGAAGGAGAGGCGCTGAAGCTTTCTTT. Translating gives CSVEYRGRRGAEAFF.

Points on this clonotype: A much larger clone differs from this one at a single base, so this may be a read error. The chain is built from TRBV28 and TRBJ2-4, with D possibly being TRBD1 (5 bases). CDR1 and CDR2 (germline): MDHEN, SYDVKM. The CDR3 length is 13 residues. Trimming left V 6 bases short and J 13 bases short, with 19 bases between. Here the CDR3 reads CASSLTVSYGQYF. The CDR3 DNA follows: TGTGCCAGCAGCCTGACAGTCTCCTACGGGCAGTACTTC.

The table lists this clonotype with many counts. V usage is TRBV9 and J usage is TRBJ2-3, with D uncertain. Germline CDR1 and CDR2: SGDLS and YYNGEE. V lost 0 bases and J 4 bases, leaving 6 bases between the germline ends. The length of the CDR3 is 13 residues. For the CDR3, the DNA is TGTGCCAGCAGCGTAGGGGTTTCAGATACGCAGTATTTT. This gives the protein CASSVGVSDTQYF. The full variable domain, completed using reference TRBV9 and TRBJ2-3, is DSGVTQTPKHLITATGQRVTLRCSPRSGDLSVYWYQQSLDQGLQFLIQYYNGEERAKGNILERFSAQQFPDLHSELNLSSLELGDSALYFCASSVGVSDTQYFGPGTRLTVL.

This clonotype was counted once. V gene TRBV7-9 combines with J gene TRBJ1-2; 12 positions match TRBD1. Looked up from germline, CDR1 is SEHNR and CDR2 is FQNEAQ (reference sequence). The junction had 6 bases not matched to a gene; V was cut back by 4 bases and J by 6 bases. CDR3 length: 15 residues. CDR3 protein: CASSSRDRGRNGYTF. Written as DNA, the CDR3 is TGTGCCAGCAGCTCCCGGGACAGGGGGCGGAATGGCTACACCTTC.

The CDR3 sequence is CASSQRGTGELFF. CDR3 DNA sequence: TGTGCCAGCAGCCAGAGGGGTACCGGGGAGCTGTTTTTT. The V gene is TRBV12-3 or TRBV12-4, the J gene TRBJ2-2; possibly TRBD1 or TRBD2 for D (5 bases each). This CDR3 spans 13 amino acids. V was trimmed by 6 bases and J by 5 bases, leaving 10 bases between them.

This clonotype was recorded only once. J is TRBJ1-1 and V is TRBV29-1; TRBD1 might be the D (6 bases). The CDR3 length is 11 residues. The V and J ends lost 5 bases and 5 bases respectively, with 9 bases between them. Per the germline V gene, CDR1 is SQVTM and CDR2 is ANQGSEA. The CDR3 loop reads CSVTGFTEAFF. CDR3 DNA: TGCAGCGTTACAGGGTTTACTGAAGCTTTCTTT.

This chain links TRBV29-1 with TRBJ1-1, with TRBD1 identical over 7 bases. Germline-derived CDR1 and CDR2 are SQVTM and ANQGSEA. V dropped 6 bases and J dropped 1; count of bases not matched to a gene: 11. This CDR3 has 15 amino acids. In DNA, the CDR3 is TGCAGCGTCAAGAAGGACCGGACAGGGAACACTGAAGCTTTCTTT. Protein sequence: CSVKKDRTGNTEAFF.

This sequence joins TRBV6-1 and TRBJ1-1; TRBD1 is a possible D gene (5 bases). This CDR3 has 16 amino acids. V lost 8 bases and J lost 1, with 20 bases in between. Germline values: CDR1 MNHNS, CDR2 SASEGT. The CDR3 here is CASGTLRVSGNTEAFF. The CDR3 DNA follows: TGTGCCAGCGGGACTTTGAGGGTTTCGGGGAACACTGAAGCTTTCTTT.

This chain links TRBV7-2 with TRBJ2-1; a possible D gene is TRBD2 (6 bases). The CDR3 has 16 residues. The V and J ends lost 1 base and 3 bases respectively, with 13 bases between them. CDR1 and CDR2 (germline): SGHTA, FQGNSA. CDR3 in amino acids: CASSLERGWGYNEQFF. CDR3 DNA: TGTGCCAGCAGCTTAGAACGGGGGTGGGGCTACAATGAGCAGTTCTTC. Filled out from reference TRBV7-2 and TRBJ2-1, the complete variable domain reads GAGVSQSPSNKVTEKGKDVELRCDPISGHTALYWYRQSLGQGLEFLIYFQGNSAPDKSGLPSDRFSAERTGGSVSTLTIQRTQQEDSAVYLCASSLERGWGYNEQFFGPGTRLTVL.

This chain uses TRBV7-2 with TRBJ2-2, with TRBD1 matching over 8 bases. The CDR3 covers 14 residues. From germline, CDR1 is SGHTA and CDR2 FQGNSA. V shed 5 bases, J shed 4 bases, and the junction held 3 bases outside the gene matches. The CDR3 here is CASSPRGRTGELFF. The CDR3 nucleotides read TGTGCCAGCAGCCCCAGGGGGCGCACCGGGGAGCTGTTTTTT.

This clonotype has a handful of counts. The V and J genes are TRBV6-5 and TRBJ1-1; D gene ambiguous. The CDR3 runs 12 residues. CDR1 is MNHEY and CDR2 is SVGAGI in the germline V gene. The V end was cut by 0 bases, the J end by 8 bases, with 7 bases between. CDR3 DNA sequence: TGTGCCAGCAGTTACTCGAATAGCGAAGCTTTCTTT. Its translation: CASSYSNSEAFF.

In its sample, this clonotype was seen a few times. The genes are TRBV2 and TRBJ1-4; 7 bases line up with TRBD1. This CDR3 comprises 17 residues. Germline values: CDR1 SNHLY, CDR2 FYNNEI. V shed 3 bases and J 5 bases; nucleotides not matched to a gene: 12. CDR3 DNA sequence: TGTGCCAGCAGTGAGGGTCTACCGGGACAGCTAAATGAAAAACTGTTTTTT. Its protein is CASSEGLPGQLNEKLFF.

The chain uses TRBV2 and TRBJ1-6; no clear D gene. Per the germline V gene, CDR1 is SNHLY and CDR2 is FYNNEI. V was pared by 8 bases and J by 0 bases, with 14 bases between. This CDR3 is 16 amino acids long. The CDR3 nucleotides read TGTGCCAGCTCGGAGGTTTTTAGCTCCTATAATTCACCCCTCCACTTT. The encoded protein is CASSEVFSSYNSPLHF.

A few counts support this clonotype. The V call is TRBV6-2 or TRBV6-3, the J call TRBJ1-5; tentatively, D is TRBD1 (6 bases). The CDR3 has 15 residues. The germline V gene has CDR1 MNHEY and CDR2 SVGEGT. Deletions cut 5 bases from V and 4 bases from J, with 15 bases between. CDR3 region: CASSIRGGDNQPQHF. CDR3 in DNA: TGTGCCAGCAGTATTCGAGGGGGGGATAATCAGCCCCAGCATTTT.

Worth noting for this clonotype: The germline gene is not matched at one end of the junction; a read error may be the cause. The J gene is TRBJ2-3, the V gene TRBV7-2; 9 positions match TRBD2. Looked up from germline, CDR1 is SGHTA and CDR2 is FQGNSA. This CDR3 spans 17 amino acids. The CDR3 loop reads CASSLAPAGGSTDTQYF. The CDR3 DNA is TGTGCCAGCAGCCTAGCCCCCGCGGGGGGGAGCACAGATACGCAGTATTTT.

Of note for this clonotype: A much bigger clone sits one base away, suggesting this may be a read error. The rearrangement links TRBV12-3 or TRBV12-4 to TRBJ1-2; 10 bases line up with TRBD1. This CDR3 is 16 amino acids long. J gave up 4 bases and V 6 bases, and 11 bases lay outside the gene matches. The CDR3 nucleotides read TGTGCCAGCAGCCGCAGGCCGGGACAGGGGCTCTATGGCTACACCTTC. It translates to CASSRRPGQGLYGYTF.

The CDR3 loop is CASSQDWTSNQPQHF. CDR3 sequence (DNA): TGCGCCAGCAGCCAAGATTGGACTAGCAATCAGCCCCAGCATTTT. The chain couples TRBV4-3 to TRBJ1-5; no clear D. The CDR3 loop spans 15 amino acids. CDR1 LGHNA and CDR2 YSLEER come from the germline V gene. The ends were cut back, 0 bases at V and 0 bases at J, with 6 bases in the middle.

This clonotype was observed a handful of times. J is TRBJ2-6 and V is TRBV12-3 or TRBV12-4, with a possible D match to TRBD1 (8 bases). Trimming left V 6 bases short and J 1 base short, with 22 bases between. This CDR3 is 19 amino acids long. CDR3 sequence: CASRPRGGQDPSGANVLTF. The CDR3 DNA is TGTGCCAGCAGACCGAGGGGGGGACAGGACCCTTCTGGGGCCAACGTCCTGACTTTC.

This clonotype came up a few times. CDR3: CSAGTGVDQPQHF. DNA for the CDR3: TGCAGTGCCGGGACAGGGGTTGATCAGCCCCAGCATTTT. The chain joins TRBV20-1 to TRBJ1-5, with 10 bases lining up with TRBD1. This CDR3 is 13 amino acids long. J lost 5 bases, V lost 6 bases, and 4 bases had no gene match. CDR1 and CDR2 from the germline V gene are DFQATT and SNEGSKA (reference sequence).

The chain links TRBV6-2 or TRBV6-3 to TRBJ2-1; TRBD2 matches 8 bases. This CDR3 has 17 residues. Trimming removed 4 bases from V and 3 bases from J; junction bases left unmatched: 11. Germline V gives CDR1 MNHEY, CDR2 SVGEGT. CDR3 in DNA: TGTGCCAGCAGTTCCAGCCCCTTGAGCGGGGGCTACAATGAGCAGTTCTTC. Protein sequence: CASSSSPLSGGYNEQFF.

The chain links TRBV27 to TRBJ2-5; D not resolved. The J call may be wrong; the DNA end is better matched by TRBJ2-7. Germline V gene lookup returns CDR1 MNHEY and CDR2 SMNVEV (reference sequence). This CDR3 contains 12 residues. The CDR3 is CASSSSTYEQYF. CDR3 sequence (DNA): TGTGCCAGCAGTTCATCGACCTACGAGCAGTACTTC.